These 11 T cell receptor beta chains were all obtained from the same sample, sequenced in a study of T cells after posttransplantation cyclophosphamide (dated by TCRdb to between 2015 and 2016). Receptors were amplified or captured by the immunoSEQ multiplex PCR assay. Imported from immuneACCESS, the table was reduced by TCRdb to in-frame sequences with V and J called. These copies leave out some clones; in studies compared against another copy, an unresolved V gene accounts for under half, and the cause of the remainder is not known. There are 40,000 or so clones in this sample, and none of them is a singleton. The ten most abundant clones make up 5.9% of the sample. Sequencing used PBMCs. The receptors were gathered from a man younger than 40 in good health and a related stem cell transplant donor.

This clone was recorded many times. This sequence joins TRBV6-4 and TRBJ2-3, with TRBD1 matching 10 bases. The CDR3 contains 15 residues. The trim removed 0 bases at V and 4 bases at J, leaving 1 base unmatched. The V gene's germline CDR1 is MRHNA and CDR2 SNTAGT. CDR3 sequence (DNA): TGTGCCAGCAGTGACTCGACAGGGGGCCCAGATACGCAGTATTTT. This codes for CASSDSTGGPDTQYF.

This clone was recorded many times. The chain carries TRBV6-1 and TRBJ1-6, with D perhaps matching TRBD1 (6 bases). The CDR3 totals 15 residues. Trimming pared 1 base from V and 10 bases from J, leaving 14 bases between. The V gene's germline CDR1 is MNHNS and CDR2 SASEGT. CDR3 sequence reads: CASSEGPGEGSPLHF. CDR3 nucleotides: TGTGCCAGCAGTGAAGGTCCAGGGGAAGGGTCACCCCTCCACTTT.

This clone was recorded many times. The chain employs TRBV6-5 and TRBJ2-2, with D perhaps given as TRBD1 or TRBD2 (5 bases each). V lost 6 bases to trimming and J lost 4 bases, with 12 bases between them. Germline V CDR1 and CDR2: MNHEY, SVGAGI. This CDR3 is 14 amino acids long. This CDR3 reads CASSRQRGTGELFF. CDR3 nucleotides: TGTGCCAGCAGCCGACAGAGGGGCACCGGGGAGCTGTTTTTT.

This clone was seen many times. The genes are TRBV2 and TRBJ1-1, with D uncertain. CDR1 is SNHLY, CDR2 FYNNEI, per germline. The CDR3 length is 15 residues. Trimming stripped 1 base from V and 1 base from J, with 10 bases between. CDR3 sequence reads: CASSEVLQANTEAFF. The CDR3 region has the DNA TGTGCCAGCAGTGAAGTCTTGCAGGCGAACACTGAAGCTTTCTTT.

This clone was found a few times. The V call is TRBV7-3, the J call TRBJ2-3, with 7 bases that match TRBD1. Germline-derived CDR1 and CDR2 are SGHTA and FQGTGA. The CDR3 consists of 13 residues. V trimming: 5 bases; J trimming: 7 bases; junction bases outside the gene matches: 6. The CDR3, as DNA: TGTGCCAGCAGCGCCGACAGGGTTAATACGCAGTATTTT. This gives the protein CASSADRVNTQYF.

This clone was observed at least ten times. The chain couples TRBV4-3 to TRBJ2-1, with 9 bases lining up with TRBD2. Germline V gene lookup returns CDR1 LGHNA and CDR2 YSLEER. V lost 3 bases and J lost 2; bases outside the gene matches: 2. The CDR3 is 15 residues long. The CDR3 here is CASSQGGGAYNEQFF. The CDR3 bases are TGCGCCAGCAGCCAGGGCGGGGGGGCCTACAATGAGCAGTTCTTC.

This chain joins TRBV9 and TRBJ1-4; 8 positions agree with TRBD1. Germline CDR1 and CDR2: SGDLS and YYNGEE. The CDR3 covers 17 residues. Trimming at V came to 3 bases and at J to 0 bases, leaving 7 bases not matched to a gene. For the CDR3, the DNA is TGTGCCAGCAGCGCTAGGACAGGGCAGGCAACTAATGAAAAACTGTTTTTT. Protein: CASSARTGQATNEKLFF.

This clone occurred a few times. The chain has TRBV5-1 and TRBJ1-5; D may be TRBD1 (6 bases). With 4 bases removed from V and 6 bases from J, the gap between germline ends came to 14 bases. The CDR3 covers 14 residues. Per the germline V gene, CDR1 is SGHRS and CDR2 is YFSETQ. This chain's CDR3 is CASSLGTSSQPQHF. The DNA for the CDR3 is TGCGCCAGCAGCCTGGGGACATCCAGTCAGCCCCAGCATTTT.

This clone was counted at least ten times. CDR3 DNA sequence: TGTGCCAGCAGTGCAGGGATCCCAGATACGCAGTATTTT. The encoded protein is CASSAGIPDTQYF. The rearrangement uses TRBV6-6 and TRBJ2-3; the D gene is possibly TRBD1 (5 bases). The V end lost 5 bases, the J end lost 4 bases, and 10 bases lay between the germline ends. Germline-derived CDR1 and CDR2 are MNHNY and SVGAGI (reference sequence). The CDR3 totals 13 residues.

This clone was seen many times. The CDR3, as DNA: TGCGCCAGCAGCGCTAGCGGGGGGGCGGACATTCAGTACTTC. Translated, it gives CASSASGGADIQYF. The chain joins TRBV5-1 to TRBJ2-4; TRBD2 agrees at 12 bases. The V gene end was trimmed by 4 bases and the J gene end by 8 bases; junction bases not matched to a gene: 4. This CDR3 has 14 residues. Germline V gene lookup returns CDR1 SGHRS and CDR2 YFSETQ.

The chain joins TRBV24-1 to TRBJ2-5; TRBD2 matches 14 bases. The CDR3 runs 16 residues. Per the germline V gene, CDR1 is KGHDR and CDR2 is SFDVKD. V lost 3 bases to trimming and J lost 4 bases; unmatched junction nucleotides: 3. CDR3 sequence: CATSDHGLAGGETQYF. CDR3 sequence (DNA): TGTGCCACCAGTGATCATGGACTAGCGGGGGGAGAGACCCAGTACTTC.